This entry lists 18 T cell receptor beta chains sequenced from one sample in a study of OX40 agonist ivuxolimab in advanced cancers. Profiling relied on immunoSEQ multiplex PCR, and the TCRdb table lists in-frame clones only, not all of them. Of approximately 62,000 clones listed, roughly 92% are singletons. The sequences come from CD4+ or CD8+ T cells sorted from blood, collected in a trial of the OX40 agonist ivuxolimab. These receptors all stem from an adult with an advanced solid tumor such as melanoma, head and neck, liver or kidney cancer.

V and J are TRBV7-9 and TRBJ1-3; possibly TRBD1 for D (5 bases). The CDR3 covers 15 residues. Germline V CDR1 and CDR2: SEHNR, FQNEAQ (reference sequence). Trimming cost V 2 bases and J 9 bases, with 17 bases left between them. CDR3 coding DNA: TGTGCCAGCAGCTTATCGGAGGGGCCAAGGGGCACCATATATTTT. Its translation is CASSLSEGPRGTIYF. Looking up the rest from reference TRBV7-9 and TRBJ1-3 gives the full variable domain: DTGVSQNPRHKITKRGQNVTFRCDPISEHNRLYWYRQTLGQGPEFLTYFQNEAQLEKSRLLSDRFSAERPKGSFSTLEIQRTEQGDSAMYLCASSLSEGPRGTIYFGEGSWLTVV.

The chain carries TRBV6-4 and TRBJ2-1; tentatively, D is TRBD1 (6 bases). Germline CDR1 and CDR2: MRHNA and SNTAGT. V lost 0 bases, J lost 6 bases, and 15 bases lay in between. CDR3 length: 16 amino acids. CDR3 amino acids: CASSDSGRGEINEQFF. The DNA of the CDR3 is TGTGCCAGCAGTGACTCAGGCAGGGGAGAGATCAATGAGCAGTTCTTC.

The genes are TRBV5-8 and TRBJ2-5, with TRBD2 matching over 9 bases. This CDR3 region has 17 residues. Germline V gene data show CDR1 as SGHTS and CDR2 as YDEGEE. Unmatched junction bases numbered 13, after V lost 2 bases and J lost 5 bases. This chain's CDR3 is CASSFFLGGRAQETQYF. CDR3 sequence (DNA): TGTGCCAGCAGCTTTTTTCTTGGCGGGAGGGCCCAGGAGACCCAGTACTTC.

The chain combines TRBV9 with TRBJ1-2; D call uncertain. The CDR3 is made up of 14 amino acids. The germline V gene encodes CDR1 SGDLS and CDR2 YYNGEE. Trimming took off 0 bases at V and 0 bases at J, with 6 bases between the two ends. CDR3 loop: CASSVGSSNYGYTF. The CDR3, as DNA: TGTGCCAGCAGCGTAGGTAGTTCTAACTATGGCTACACCTTC.

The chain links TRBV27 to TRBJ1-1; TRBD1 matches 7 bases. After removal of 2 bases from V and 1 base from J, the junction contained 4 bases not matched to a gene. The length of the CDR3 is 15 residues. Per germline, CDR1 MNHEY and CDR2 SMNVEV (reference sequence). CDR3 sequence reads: CASSLIGTANTEAFF. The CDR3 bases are TGTGCCAGCAGTTTAATTGGGACAGCGAACACTGAAGCTTTCTTT.

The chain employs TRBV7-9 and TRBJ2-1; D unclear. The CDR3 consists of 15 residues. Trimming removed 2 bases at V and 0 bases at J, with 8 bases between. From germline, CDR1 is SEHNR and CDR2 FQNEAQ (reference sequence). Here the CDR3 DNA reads TGTGCCAGCAGCTTAATCTCTAGCTCCTACAATGAGCAGTTCTTC. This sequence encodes CASSLISSSYNEQFF.

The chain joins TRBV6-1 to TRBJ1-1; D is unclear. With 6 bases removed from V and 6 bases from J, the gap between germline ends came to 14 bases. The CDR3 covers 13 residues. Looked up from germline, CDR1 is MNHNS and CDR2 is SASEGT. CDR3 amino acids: CASRSREGAEAFF. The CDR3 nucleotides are TGTGCCAGCAGGAGCCGGGAGGGTGCTGAAGCTTTCTTT.

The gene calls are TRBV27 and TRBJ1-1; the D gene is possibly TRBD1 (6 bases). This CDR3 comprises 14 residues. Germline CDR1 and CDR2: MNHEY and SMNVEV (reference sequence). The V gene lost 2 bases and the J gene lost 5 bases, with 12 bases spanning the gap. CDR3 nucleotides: TGTGCCAGCAGTTTAGGGGGCACGGTTACTGAAGCTTTCTTT. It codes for CASSLGGTVTEAFF.

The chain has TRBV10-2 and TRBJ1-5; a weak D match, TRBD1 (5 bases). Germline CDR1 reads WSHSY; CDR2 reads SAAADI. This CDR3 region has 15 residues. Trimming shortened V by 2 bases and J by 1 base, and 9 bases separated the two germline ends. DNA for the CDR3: TGCGCCAGCAGTGAGGGGACCGTCAGCAATCAGCCCCAGCATTTT. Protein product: CASSEGTVSNQPQHF.

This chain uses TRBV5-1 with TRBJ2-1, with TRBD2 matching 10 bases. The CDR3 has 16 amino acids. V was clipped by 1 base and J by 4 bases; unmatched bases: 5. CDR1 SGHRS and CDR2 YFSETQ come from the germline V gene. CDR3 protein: CASSLWSSGSYNEQFF. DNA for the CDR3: TGCGCCAGCAGCTTGTGGTCTAGCGGGAGTTACAATGAGCAGTTCTTC.

Here the CDR3 reads CATPGGRDYNEQFF. The CDR3 coding sequence is TGTGCCACCCCTGGCGGGAGGGACTACAATGAGCAGTTCTTC. V gene TRBV19 combines with J gene TRBJ2-1, with 9 bases identical to TRBD2. Germline V gene data show CDR1 as LNHDA and CDR2 as SQIVND (reference sequence). J gave up 3 bases and V 10 bases, and 7 bases lay outside the gene matches. The CDR3 has 14 residues. Based on the CDR3 plus reference TRBV19 and TRBJ2-1, the full variable domain is DGGITQSPKYLFRKEGQNVTLSCEQNLNHDAMYWYRQDPGQGLRLIYYSQIVNDFQKGDIAEGYSVSREKKESFPLTVTSAQKNPTAFYLCATPGGRDYNEQFFGPGTRLTVL.

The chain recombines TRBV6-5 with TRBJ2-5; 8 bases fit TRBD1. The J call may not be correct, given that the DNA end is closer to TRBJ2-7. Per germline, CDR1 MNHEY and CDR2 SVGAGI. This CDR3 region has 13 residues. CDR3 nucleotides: TGTGCCAGCAGTACAGGGGGTAGCTACGAGCAGTACTTC. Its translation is CASSTGGSYEQYF.

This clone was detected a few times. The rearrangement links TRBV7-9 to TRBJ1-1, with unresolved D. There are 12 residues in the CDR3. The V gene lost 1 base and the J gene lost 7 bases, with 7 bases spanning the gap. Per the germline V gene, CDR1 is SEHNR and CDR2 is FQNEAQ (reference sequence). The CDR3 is CASSLGGGEAFF. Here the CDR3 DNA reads TGTGCCAGCAGCTTAGGAGGCGGTGAAGCTTTCTTT.

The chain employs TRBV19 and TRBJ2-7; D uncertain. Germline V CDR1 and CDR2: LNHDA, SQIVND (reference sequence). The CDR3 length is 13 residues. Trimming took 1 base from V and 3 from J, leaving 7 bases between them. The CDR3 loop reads CASSIGMDYEQYF. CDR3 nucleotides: TGTGCCAGTAGTATAGGGATGGACTACGAGCAGTACTTC.

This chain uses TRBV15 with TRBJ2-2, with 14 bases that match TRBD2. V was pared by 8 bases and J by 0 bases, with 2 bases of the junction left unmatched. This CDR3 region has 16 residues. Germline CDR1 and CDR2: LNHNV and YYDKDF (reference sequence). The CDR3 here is CATGTSGGPNTGELFF. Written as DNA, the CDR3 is TGTGCCACCGGGACTAGCGGGGGCCCGAACACCGGGGAGCTGTTTTTT.

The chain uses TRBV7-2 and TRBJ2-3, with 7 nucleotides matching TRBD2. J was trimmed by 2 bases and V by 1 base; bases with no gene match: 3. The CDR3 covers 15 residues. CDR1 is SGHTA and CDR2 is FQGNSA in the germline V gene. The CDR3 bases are TGTGCCAGCAGCTTAGTACTAGCGATCACAGATACGCAGTATTTT. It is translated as CASSLVLAITDTQYF.

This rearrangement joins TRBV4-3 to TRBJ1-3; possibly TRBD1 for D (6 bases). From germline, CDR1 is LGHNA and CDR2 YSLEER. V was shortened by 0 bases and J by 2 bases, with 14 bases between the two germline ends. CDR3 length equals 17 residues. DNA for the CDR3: TGCGCCAGCAGCCAAGATGGGGGGCCTTTGACTGGAAACACCATATATTTT. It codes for CASSQDGGPLTGNTIYF.

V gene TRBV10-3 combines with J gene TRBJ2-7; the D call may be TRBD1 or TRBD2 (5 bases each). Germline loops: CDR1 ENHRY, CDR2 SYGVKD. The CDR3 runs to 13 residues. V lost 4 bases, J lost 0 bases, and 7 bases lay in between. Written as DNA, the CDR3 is TGTGCCATCAGTGGGGACGGCTCCTACGAGCAGTACTTC. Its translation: CAISGDGSYEQYF.